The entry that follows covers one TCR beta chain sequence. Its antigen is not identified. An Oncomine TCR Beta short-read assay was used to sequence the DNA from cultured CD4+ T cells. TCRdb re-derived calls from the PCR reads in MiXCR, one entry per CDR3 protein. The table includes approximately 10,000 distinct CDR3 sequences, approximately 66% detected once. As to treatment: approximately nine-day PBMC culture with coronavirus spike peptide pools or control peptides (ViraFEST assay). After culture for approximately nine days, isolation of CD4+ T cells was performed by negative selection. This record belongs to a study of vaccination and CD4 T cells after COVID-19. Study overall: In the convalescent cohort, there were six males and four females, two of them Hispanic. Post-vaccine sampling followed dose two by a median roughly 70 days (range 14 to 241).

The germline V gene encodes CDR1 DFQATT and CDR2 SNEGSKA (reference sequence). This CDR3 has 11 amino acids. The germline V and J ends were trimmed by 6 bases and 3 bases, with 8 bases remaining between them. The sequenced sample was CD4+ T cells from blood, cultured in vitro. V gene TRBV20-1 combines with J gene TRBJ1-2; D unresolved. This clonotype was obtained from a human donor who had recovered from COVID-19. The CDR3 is CSAGMYYGYTF. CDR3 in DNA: TGCAGTGCCGGAATGTACTATGGCTACACCTTC.